Presented here are 5 T cell receptor beta chains from one specimen sequenced in a study of cytomegalovirus exposure and HLA in healthy donors. 13 Jbeta primers and 60 Vbeta primers were used for the PCR. Assay: immunoSEQ multiplex PCR; the TCRdb copy retains only in-frame clones and omits some. The sample table sets out around 52,000 clones. Source material: PBMCs. These TCRs come from a woman aged 50 to 60 in good health and CMV-seropositive.

CDR3 DNA: TGTGCCAGCAGTTCCATTAGCGGGAGGGTGTCCTACAATGAGCAGTTCTTC. This sequence encodes CASSSISGRVSYNEQFF. V gene TRBV28 combines with J gene TRBJ2-1; 11 positions match TRBD2. Trimming removed 4 bases from V and 1 base from J; junction bases left unmatched: 6. The CDR3 runs to 17 residues. Germline V CDR1 and CDR2: MDHEN, SYDVKM.

This rearrangement joins TRBV29-1 to TRBJ2-7, with TRBD1 matching 12 bases. V gave up 1 base and J gave up 6 bases; unmatched junction bases: 4. The germline V gene has CDR1 SQVTM and CDR2 ANQGSEA. The CDR3 has 14 amino acids. This CDR3 reads CSVEVGQGAGEQYF. CDR3 bases: TGCAGCGTTGAAGTGGGACAGGGGGCAGGCGAGCAGTACTTC.

The chain joins TRBV4-2 to TRBJ2-7, with 8 positions matching TRBD1. From germline, CDR1 is LGHNA and CDR2 YNFKEQ. With 1 base clipped from V and 4 bases from J, the junction kept 6 bases outside the gene matches. This CDR3 is built from 15 residues. The CDR3 here is CASSQADRATYEQYF. In DNA, the CDR3 is TGTGCCAGCAGCCAAGCGGACAGGGCGACGTACGAGCAGTACTTC.

The chain combines TRBV29-1 with TRBJ2-1; D may be TRBD1 (5 bases). V lost 7 bases and J lost 1, with 17 bases in between. Germline loops: CDR1 SQVTM, CDR2 ANQGSEA. CDR3 length: 15 amino acids. In nucleotides, the CDR3 is TGCAGCGCAAGGGGAACTCGTGTGTCCTACAATGAGCAGTTCTTC. Protein: CSARGTRVSYNEQFF.

The V call is TRBV18, the J call TRBJ1-2, with TRBD1 identical over 10 bases. Germline V CDR1 and CDR2: KGHSH, LQKENI. The CDR3 is 16 amino acids. J was trimmed by 1 base and V by 5 bases; bases with no gene match: 7. The CDR3: CASSAAGTGVNYGYTF. The CDR3 DNA follows: TGTGCCAGCTCAGCCGCCGGGACAGGGGTTAACTATGGCTACACCTTC. Looking up the rest from reference TRBV18 and TRBJ1-2 gives the full variable domain: NAGVMQNPRHLVRRRGQEARLRCSPMKGHSHVYWYRQLPEEGLKFMVYLQKENIIDESGMPKERFSAEFPKEGPSILRIQQVVRGDSAAYFCASSAAGTGVNYGYTFGSGTRLTVV.